A selection of T cell receptor beta chains follows, all from one sample in a study of T cell repertoires in cytomegalovirus infection. TCRdb called the reads again in MiXCR, with one record for every CDR3 protein. This sample has roughly 640,000 distinct CDR3 sequences; roughly 26% occur once, and the top ten carry approximately 8.2%. Input material: CD8+ T cells from PBMCs. The source of these receptors is a human donor in good health (CMV status not recorded). Some clones in this sample may be carry-over from other donors' samples. The CDR3 runs from the conserved cysteine through the conserved F or W. The D gene is left open where the match is weak.

v_gene	j_gene	d_gene	CDR3aa
TRBV11-3	TRBJ2-1	TRBD2	CASSPGGWGHYNNEQFF
TRBV7-2	TRBJ2-3	TRBD2	CASSLTSGVSDTQYF
TRBV2	TRBJ2-7	.	CASSGRYYEQYF
TRBV4-2	TRBJ2-5	TRBD2	CASSQDNGGFTKETQYF
TRBV5-1	TRBJ1-1	.	CASSPSQGPTNTEAFF
TRBV7-9	TRBJ1-1	.	CASSSSQTSNTEAFF
TRBV5-1	TRBJ1-1	.	CASSSDSTSMSAIEAFF
TRBV5-5	TRBJ1-5	TRBD1	CASSLRGQGNQPQHF
TRBV27	TRBJ2-1	.	CASSLIAGNPYNEQFF
TRBV27	TRBJ2-3	TRBD2	CASSLVREAGGDTQYF
TRBV28	TRBJ2-6	TRBD1	CASRKTGALSGANVLTF
TRBV28	TRBJ2-1	TRBD2	CASTLPVLAGGGDEQFF
TRBV14	TRBJ2-1	.	CASSHFSKGGNEQFF
TRBV6-6	TRBJ2-1	TRBD2	CASSTRGGAGAYAYNEQFF
TRBV5-1	TRBJ1-1	.	CASSREPNTEAFF
TRBV20-1	TRBJ1-1	.	CSASKGGAEAFF
TRBV6-2/TRBV6-3	TRBJ2-1	.	CASSSGVPAYNEQFF
TRBV20-1	TRBJ2-1	TRBD2	CSARDYRSSGGPYNEQFF
TRBV28	TRBJ2-6	.	CASSLGSEANVLTF
TRBV11-3	TRBJ2-3	.	CASSPPTGDTQYF
TRBV29-1	TRBJ1-2	.	CSVEAGGNYGYTF
TRBV6-5	TRBJ1-3	.	CASSYDTTTGNTIYF
TRBV7-9	TRBJ1-1	.	CAPNRVEDTEAFF
TRBV6-5	TRBJ1-1	.	CASSYSGGTEAFF
TRBV7-6	TRBJ1-1	.	CASSQRVVGGEDTEAFF
TRBV6-5	TRBJ2-6	.	CASSYGIYSGANVLTF
TRBV7-8	TRBJ2-5	.	CASSSPPPGSAKETQYF
TRBV20-1	TRBJ2-5	TRBD1	CSAREFGTGKETQYF
TRBV7-9	TRBJ2-2	.	CASSWVGSTGELFF
TRBV7-6	TRBJ2-7	TRBD2	CASSHSGVFYEQYF
TRBV20-1	TRBJ1-5	.	CSARQWGYGSNQPQHF
TRBV28	TRBJ1-5	.	CASSLVTANQPQHF
TRBV19	TRBJ2-1	.	CASSIGGTNNEQFF
TRBV7-8	TRBJ1-1	.	CASSFDRNEAFF
TRBV6-5	TRBJ2-7	.	CASSYYVADEQYF